The T cell receptor (beta chain) under discussion was sequenced for a study of T cell responses to AZD1222 COVID-19 vaccine. Points on this clone: Its antigen is as yet unknown.

Study conclusions and caveats: Within unmutated variant regions lay the reported targets of nearly half of spike-specific TCRs. Two AZD1222 administrations were followed by greater Spike-specific TCR breadth and depth. Clonal diversity was possibly underestimated, and white British individuals and females predominated among donors.

The CDR3 extends over 15 amino acids. Trimming shortened V by 0 bases and J by 0 bases, and 6 bases separated the two germline ends. Germline CDR1 SGHDN, CDR2 FVKESK. Clones were sequenced by immunoSEQ multiplex PCR, and TCRdb holds only the in-frame ones, with some missing. The sample lists tens of thousands of clones; about 85% were seen once. This receptor was taken from an adult in good health. The V gene is TRBV14, the J gene TRBJ1-3; D is uncertain. Sequencing used peripheral blood, obtained on day 0 of AZD1222 vaccination. The CDR3 DNA reads TGTGCCAGCAGCCAAGAAGTCTTCTCTGGAAACACCATATATTTT. This gives the protein CASSQEVFSGNTIYF.